This TCR beta chain was recorded in a study of glioma-infiltrating T cells after dendritic cell vaccination. Study-level information: Samples are from glioblastoma patients in Phase I and II dendritic cell vaccine trials. Autologous tumor lysate-pulsed dendritic cell vaccination was given between the early 2000s and the early 2010s. Findings and caveats of the study: Higher TCR clonality did not directly relate to longer survival.

The CDR3 length is 14 residues. V was clipped by 3 bases and J by 4 bases, with 13 bases between them. The V gene's germline CDR1 is LNHDA and CDR2 SQIVND (reference sequence). This clone was detected only a few times. Its specificity is unknown. The primer mix had 60 V beta and 13 J beta primers. Sequencing used immunoSEQ multiplex PCR; TCRdb keeps in-frame clones, though not all of them. This table has about 73,000 clones, over 75% appearing once. Sequenced material: blood, taken before dendritic cell vaccination. The sequence was collected from a human donor with glioblastoma. The chain recombines TRBV19 with TRBJ2-7, with D unclear. The CDR3 sequence: CASSIGGQLYEQYF. The CDR3 DNA reads TGTGCCAGTAGTATCGGCGGCCAATTATACGAGCAGTACTTC.